This T cell receptor beta chain was retrieved from a study of cytomegalovirus exposure and HLA in healthy donors. Findings of the study overall: Most TCR beta V segments were productive about 87% or about 30% of the time in an earlier analysis. Among immune exposure information, only CMV serostatus was available.

Only one count was recorded for this clone. What it binds is not known. CDR1 and CDR2 from the germline V gene are SGDLS and YYNGEE. The junction had 3 bases not matched to a gene; V was cut back by 0 bases and J by 3 bases. The CDR3 totals 15 residues. Vbeta (60) and Jbeta (13) primers were used in the PCR. Clones were read by immunoSEQ multiplex PCR, and TCRdb kept only the in-frame ones, dropping some. The sample includes about 110,000 clones, over 65% of them seen just once. V and J are TRBV9 and TRBJ2-7; 10 bases fit TRBD2. Material: PBMCs. The origin of this receptor is a man aged 40-55 years in good health and CMV-seropositive. In nucleotides, the CDR3 is TGTGCCAGCAGCGTAGGTAGCGGGAGGTACTACGAGCAGTACTTC. It encodes CASSVGSGRYYEQYF.